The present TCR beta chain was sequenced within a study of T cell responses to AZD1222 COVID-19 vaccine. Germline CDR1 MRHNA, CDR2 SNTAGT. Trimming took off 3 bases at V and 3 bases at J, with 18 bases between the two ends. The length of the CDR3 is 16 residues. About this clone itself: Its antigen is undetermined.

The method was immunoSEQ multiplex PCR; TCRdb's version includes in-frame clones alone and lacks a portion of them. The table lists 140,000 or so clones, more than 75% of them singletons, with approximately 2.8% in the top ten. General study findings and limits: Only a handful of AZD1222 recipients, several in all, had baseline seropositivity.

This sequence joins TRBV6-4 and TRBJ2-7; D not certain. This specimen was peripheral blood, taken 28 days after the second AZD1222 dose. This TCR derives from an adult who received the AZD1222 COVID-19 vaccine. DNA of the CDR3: TGTGCCAGCAGTGAAATTTTGGCAGGCACATTCTACGAGCAGTACTTC. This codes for CASSEILAGTFYEQYF.